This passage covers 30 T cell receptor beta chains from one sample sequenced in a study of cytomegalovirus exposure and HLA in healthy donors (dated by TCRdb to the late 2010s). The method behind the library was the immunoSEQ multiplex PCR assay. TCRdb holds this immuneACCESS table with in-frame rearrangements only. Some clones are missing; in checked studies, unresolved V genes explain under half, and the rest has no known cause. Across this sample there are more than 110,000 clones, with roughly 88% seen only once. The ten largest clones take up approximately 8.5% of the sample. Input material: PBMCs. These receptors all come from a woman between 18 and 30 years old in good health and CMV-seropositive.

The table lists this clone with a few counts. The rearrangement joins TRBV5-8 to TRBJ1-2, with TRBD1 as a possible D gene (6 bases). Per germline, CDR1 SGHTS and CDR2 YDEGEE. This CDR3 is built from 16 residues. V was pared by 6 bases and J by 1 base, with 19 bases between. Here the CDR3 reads CASIPGPRGDNYGYTF. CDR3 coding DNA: TGTGCCAGCATCCCTGGGCCCAGGGGTGATAACTATGGCTACACCTTC.

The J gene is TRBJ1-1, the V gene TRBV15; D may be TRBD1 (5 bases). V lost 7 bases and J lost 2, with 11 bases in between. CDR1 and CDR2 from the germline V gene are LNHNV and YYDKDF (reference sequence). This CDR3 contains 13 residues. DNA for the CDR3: TGTGCCACCACCTCGACAGCCAACACTGAAGCTTTCTTT. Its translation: CATTSTANTEAFF.

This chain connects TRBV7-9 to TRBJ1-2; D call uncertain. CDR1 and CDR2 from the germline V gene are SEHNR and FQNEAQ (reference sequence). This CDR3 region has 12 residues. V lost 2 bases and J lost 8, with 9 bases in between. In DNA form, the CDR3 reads TGTGCCAGCAGCTTATCCAGGATCGGCTACACCTTC. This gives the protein CASSLSRIGYTF.

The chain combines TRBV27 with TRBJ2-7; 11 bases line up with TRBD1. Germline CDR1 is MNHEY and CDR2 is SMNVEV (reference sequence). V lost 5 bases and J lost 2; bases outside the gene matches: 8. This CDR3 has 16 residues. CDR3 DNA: TGTGCCAGCAGTGAACTCCCGGGACAGGGGGCCTACGAGCAGTACTTC. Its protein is CASSELPGQGAYEQYF.

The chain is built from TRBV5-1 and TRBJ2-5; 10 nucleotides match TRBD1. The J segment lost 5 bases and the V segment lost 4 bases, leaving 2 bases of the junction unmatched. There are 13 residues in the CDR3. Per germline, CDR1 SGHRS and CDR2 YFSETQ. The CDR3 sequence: CASSVGQGETQYF. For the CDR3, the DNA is TGCGCCAGCAGCGTGGGACAGGGGGAGACCCAGTACTTC.

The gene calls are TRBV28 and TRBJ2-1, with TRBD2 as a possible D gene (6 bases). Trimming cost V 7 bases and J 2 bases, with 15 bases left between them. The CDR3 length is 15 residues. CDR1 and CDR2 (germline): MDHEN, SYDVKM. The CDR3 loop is CASNGVAEPYNEQFF. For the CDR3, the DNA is TGTGCCAGCAATGGGGTAGCGGAACCCTACAATGAGCAGTTCTTC.

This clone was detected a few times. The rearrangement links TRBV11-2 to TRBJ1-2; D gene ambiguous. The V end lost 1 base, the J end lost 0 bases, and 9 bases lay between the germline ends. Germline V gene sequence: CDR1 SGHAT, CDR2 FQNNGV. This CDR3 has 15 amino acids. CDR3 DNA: TGTGCCAGCAGCTTAGCGGGATTTGCTAACTATGGCTACACCTTC. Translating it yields CASSLAGFANYGYTF.

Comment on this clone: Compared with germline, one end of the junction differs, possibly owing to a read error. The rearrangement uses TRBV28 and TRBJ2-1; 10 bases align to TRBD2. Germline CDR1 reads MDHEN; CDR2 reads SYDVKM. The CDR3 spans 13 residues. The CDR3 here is CASSFEPSGRGVF. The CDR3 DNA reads TGTGCCAGCAGTTTTGAACCTAGCGGGAGAGGTGTCTTC.

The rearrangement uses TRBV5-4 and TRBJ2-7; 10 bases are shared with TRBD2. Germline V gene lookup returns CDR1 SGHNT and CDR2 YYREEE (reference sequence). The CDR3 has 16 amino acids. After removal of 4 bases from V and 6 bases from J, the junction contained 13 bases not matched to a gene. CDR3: CASSPSGLAVSREQYF. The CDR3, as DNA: TGTGCCAGCAGCCCGTCTGGACTAGCGGTTTCTCGCGAGCAGTACTTC.

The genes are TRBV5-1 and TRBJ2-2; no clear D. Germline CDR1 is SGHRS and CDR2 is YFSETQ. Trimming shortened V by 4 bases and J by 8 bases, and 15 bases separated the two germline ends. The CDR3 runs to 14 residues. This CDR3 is CASSQVTELGELFF. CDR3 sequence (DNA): TGCGCCAGCAGCCAAGTGACTGAACTGGGGGAGCTGTTTTTT.

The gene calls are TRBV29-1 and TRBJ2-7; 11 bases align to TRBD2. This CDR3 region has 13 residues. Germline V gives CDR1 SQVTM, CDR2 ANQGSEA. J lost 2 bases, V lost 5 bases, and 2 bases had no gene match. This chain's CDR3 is CSVFSGGAYEQYF. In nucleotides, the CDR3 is TGCAGCGTTTTTAGCGGGGGGGCCTACGAGCAGTACTTC.

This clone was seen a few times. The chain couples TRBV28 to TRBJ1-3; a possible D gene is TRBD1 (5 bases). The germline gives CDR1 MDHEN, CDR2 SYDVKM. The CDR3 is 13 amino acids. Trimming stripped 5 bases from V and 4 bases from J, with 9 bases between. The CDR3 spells CASSPGGGNTIYF. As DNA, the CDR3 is TGTGCCAGCAGTCCTGGGGGGGGAAACACCATATATTTT. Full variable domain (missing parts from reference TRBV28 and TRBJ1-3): DVKVTQSSRYLVKRTGEKVFLECVQDMDHENMFWYRQDPGLGLRLIYFSYDVKMKEKGDIPEGYSVSREKKERFSLILESASTNQTSMYLCASSPGGGNTIYFGEGSWLTVV.

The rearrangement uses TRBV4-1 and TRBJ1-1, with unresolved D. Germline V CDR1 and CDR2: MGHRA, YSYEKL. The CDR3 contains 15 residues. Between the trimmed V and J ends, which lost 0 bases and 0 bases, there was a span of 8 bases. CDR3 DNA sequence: TGCGCCAGCAGCCAAGATCCCCAGGTGAACACTGAAGCTTTCTTT. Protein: CASSQDPQVNTEAFF.

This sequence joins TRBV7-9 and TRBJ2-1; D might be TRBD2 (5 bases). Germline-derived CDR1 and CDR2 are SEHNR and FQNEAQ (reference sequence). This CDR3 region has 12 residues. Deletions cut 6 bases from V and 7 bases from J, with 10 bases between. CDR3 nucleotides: TGTGCCAGCAGGCTAGCTCGGAATGAGCAGTTCTTC. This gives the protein CASRLARNEQFF.

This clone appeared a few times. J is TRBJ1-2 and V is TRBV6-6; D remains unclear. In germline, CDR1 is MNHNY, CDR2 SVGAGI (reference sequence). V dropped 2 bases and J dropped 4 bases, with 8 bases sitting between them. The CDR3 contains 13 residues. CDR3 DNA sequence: TGTGCCAGCAGTTACGAGCTCCGCTATGGCTACACCTTC. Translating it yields CASSYELRYGYTF.

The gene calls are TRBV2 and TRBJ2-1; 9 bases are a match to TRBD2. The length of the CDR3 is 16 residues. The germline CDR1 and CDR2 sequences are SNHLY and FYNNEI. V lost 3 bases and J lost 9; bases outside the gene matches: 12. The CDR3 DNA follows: TGTGCCAGCAGTGACTGGCTAGCGGGGTCTGAAGGTGAGCAGTTCTTC. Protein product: CASSDWLAGSEGEQFF.

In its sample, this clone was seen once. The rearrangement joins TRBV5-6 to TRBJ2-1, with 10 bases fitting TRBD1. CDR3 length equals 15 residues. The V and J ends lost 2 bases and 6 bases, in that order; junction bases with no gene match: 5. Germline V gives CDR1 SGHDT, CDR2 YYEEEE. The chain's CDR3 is CASSLAGTGVNEQFF. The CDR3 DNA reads TGTGCCAGCAGCTTAGCCGGGACAGGGGTCAATGAGCAGTTCTTC.

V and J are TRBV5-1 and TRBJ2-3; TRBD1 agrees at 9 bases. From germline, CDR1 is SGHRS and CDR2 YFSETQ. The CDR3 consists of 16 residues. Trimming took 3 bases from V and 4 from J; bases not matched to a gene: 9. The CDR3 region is CASSSLGTGSADTQYF. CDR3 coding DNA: TGCGCCAGCAGCTCGTTGGGGACAGGGTCGGCAGATACGCAGTATTTT.

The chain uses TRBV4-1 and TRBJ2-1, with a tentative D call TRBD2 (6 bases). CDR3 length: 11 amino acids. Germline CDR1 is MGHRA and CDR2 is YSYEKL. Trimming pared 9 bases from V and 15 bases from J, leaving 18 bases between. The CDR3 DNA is TGCGCCAGTTATGATCGCGGGAAATTGTTCTTC. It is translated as CASYDRGKLFF.

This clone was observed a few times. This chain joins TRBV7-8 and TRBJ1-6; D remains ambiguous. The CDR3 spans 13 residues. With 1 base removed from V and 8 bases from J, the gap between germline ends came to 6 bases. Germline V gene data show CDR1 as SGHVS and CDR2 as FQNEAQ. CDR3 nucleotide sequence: TGTGCCAGCAGCTTAGGAGGTGATTCACCCCTCCACTTT. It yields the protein CASSLGGDSPLHF.

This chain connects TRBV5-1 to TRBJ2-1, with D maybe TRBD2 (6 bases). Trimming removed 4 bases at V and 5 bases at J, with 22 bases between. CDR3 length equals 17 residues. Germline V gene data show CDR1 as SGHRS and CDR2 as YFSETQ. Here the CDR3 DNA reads TGCGCCAGCAGCCCGGGGACTCGCGGGTCAATGAACAATGAGCAGTTCTTC. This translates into CASSPGTRGSMNNEQFF. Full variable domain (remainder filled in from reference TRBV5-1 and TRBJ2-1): KAGVTQTPRYLIKTRGQQVTLSCSPISGHRSVSWYQQTPGQGLQFLFEYFSETQRNKGNFPGRFSGRQFSNSRSEMNVSTLELGDSALYLCASSPGTRGSMNNEQFFGPGTRLTVL.

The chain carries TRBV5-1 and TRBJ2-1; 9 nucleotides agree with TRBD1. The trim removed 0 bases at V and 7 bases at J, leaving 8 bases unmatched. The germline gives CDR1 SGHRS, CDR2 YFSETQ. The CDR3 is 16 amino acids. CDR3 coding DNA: TGCGCCAGCAGCTTGGGCGGGACAGGGAGTTCTAATGAGCAGTTCTTC. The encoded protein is CASSLGGTGSSNEQFF.

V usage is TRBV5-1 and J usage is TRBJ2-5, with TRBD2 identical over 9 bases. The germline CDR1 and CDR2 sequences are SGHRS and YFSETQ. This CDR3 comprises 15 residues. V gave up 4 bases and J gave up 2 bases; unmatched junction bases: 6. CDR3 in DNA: TGCGCCAGCAGCACAAGCGGGGGGAGACAAGAGACCCAGTACTTC. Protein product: CASSTSGGRQETQYF.

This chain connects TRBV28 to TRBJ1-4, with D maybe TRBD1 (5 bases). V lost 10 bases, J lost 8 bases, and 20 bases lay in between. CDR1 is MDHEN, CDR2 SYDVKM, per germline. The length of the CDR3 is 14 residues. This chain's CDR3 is CATLGPGAPEKLFF. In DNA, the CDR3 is TGTGCCACCTTGGGGCCGGGAGCTCCCGAAAAACTGTTTTTT.

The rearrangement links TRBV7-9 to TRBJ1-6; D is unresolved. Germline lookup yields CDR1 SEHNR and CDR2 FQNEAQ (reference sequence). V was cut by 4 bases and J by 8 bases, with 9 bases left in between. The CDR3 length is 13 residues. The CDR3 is CASSSEVYSPLHF. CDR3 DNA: TGTGCCAGCAGCTCGGAGGTGTATTCACCCCTCCACTTT. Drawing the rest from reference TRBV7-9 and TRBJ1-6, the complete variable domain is DTGVSQNPRHKITKRGQNVTFRCDPISEHNRLYWYRQTLGQGPEFLTYFQNEAQLEKSRLLSDRFSAERPKGSFSTLEIQRTEQGDSAMYLCASSSEVYSPLHFGNGTRLTVT.

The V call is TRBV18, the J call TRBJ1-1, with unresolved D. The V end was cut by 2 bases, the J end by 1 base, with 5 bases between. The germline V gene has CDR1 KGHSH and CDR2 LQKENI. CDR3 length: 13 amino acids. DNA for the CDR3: TGTGCCAGCTCACCATGGGCGAACACTGAAGCTTTCTTT. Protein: CASSPWANTEAFF.

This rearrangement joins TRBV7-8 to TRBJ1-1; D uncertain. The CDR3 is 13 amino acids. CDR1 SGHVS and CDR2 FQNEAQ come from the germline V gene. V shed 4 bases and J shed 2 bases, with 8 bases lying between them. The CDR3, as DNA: TGTGCCAGCAGCTCCCTTCTTAACACTGAAGCTTTCTTT. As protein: CASSSLLNTEAFF.

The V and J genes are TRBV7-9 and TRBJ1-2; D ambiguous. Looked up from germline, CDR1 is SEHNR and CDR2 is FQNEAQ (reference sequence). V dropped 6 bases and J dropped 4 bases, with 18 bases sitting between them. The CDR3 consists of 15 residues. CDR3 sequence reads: CASRKEGRASYGYTF. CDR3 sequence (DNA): TGTGCCAGCAGGAAAGAGGGCAGAGCCTCCTATGGCTACACCTTC.

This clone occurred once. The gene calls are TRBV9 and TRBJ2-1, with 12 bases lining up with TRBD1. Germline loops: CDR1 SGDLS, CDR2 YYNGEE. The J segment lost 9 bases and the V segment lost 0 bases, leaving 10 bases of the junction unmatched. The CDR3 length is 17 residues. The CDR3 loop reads CASSVGGGGQGAIEQFF. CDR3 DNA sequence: TGTGCCAGCAGCGTAGGAGGAGGGGGACAGGGGGCGATTGAGCAGTTCTTC.

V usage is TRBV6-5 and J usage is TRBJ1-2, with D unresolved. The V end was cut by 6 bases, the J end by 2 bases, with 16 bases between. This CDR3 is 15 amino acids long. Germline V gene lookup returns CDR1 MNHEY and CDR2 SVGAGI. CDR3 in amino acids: CASRPAASLNYGYTF. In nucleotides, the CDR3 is TGTGCCAGCAGACCAGCGGCAAGTCTAAACTATGGCTACACCTTC.